These 30 T cell receptor beta chains share one sample of origin, sequenced in a study of shared clonotypes between healthy human individuals. The method was immunoSEQ multiplex PCR; TCRdb's version includes in-frame clones alone and lacks a portion of them. The profile shows about 2 million clones, 85% to 95% of them singletons. Sequences were obtained from naive CD4+ T cells sorted from blood. As for subset: CD45RA+ positively selected. These receptors all come from a young man in good health.

This chain joins TRBV4-3 and TRBJ2-5; TRBD1 matches 7 bases. The CDR3 contains 14 residues. V lost 3 bases to trimming and J lost 4 bases; unmatched junction nucleotides: 5. Germline V gene data show CDR1 as LGHNA and CDR2 as YSLEER. The CDR3 nucleotides are TGCGCCAGCAGCCAGGAGAGGGGGCTAGAGACCCAGTACTTC. This gives the protein CASSQERGLETQYF.

This sequence joins TRBV10-2 and TRBJ1-4; TRBD1 matches at 7 bases. The CDR3 runs 13 residues. Germline CDR1 reads WSHSY; CDR2 reads SAAADI. V gave up 3 bases and J gave up 7 bases; unmatched junction bases: 2. The CDR3 loop is CASSEQGREKLFF. The CDR3 nucleotides are TGCGCCAGCAGTGAACAGGGGCGTGAAAAACTGTTTTTT.

The chain recombines TRBV5-6 with TRBJ2-6; D may be TRBD2 (6 bases). V was cut by 1 base and J by 0 bases, with 8 bases left in between. Per germline, CDR1 SGHDT and CDR2 YYEEEE. This CDR3 region has 16 residues. The chain's CDR3 is CASSLLRDSGANVLTF. The CDR3 DNA follows: TGTGCCAGCAGCTTGTTGCGGGACTCTGGGGCCAACGTCCTGACTTTC.

This clone was counted only a few times. The chain recombines TRBV11-2 with TRBJ2-3; 9 bases fit TRBD2. The V gene end was trimmed by 1 base and the J gene end by 3 bases; junction bases not matched to a gene: 2. This CDR3 has 15 residues. CDR1 SGHAT and CDR2 FQNNGV come from the germline V gene. The CDR3 coding sequence is TGTGCCAGCAGCTTAGGCGGGAGGGATACAGATACGCAGTATTTT. Translating gives CASSLGGRDTDTQYF.

This clone was counted many times. This chain links TRBV7-4 with TRBJ2-7; 11 bases map to TRBD2. Germline V gene sequence: CDR1 SGHVT, CDR2 SQSDAQ. The CDR3 is 17 residues long. The trim removed 3 bases at V and 0 bases at J, leaving 7 bases unmatched. The CDR3 loop reads CASSFRGLAELSYEQYF. The CDR3 DNA is TGTGCCAGCAGCTTTAGGGGACTAGCGGAACTCTCCTACGAGCAGTACTTC.

This chain uses TRBV6-1 with TRBJ2-3; D may be TRBD2 (6 bases). The CDR3 is made up of 15 amino acids. With 2 bases removed from V and 3 bases from J, the gap between germline ends came to 12 bases. Germline V CDR1 and CDR2: MNHNS, SASEGT. In nucleotides, the CDR3 is TGTGCCAGCAGTGAACAGGGAGGTTGGACAGATACGCAGTATTTT. Translation gives CASSEQGGWTDTQYF.

This sequence joins TRBV28 and TRBJ1-2, with TRBD1 as a possible D gene (6 bases). The CDR3 runs 15 residues. Per the germline V gene, CDR1 is MDHEN and CDR2 is SYDVKM. The V end was cut by 6 bases, the J end by 0 bases, with 14 bases between. The CDR3 coding sequence is TGTGCCAGCAGAAATCAACAGGGTTCTAACTATGGCTACACCTTC. It specifies CASRNQQGSNYGYTF.

This clone appeared once. The chain carries TRBV5-3 and TRBJ1-3; no firm D call. TRBV5-3 is placed among ORFs of uncertain function. There are 14 residues in the CDR3. Trimming removed 1 base from V and 0 bases from J, with 5 bases in between. In nucleotides, the CDR3 is TGTGCCAGAAGCTTGTGTTGCTCTGGAAACACCATATATTTT. Translation gives CARSLCCSGNTIYF.

This chain connects TRBV7-2 to TRBJ2-1; a possible D gene is TRBD2 (6 bases). Trimming left V 5 bases short and J 5 bases short, with 13 bases between. The germline gives CDR1 SGHTA, CDR2 FQGNSA. There are 14 residues in the CDR3. CDR3 in amino acids: CASSPQLADNEQFF. The DNA of the CDR3 is TGTGCCAGCAGCCCCCAATTAGCGGACAATGAGCAGTTCTTC.

This chain links TRBV19 with TRBJ1-6, with 9 bases identical to TRBD1. The junction had 6 bases not matched to a gene; V was cut back by 2 bases and J by 7 bases. The CDR3 sequence is 16 residues long. The V gene's germline CDR1 is LNHDA and CDR2 SQIVND (reference sequence). Written as DNA, the CDR3 is TGTGCCAGTAGTATAATCGGACAGGGGATGAATTCACCCCTCCACTTT. It translates to CASSIIGQGMNSPLHF.

This chain links TRBV19 with TRBJ1-4, with TRBD1 matching 8 bases. Germline assignment: CDR1 LNHDA and CDR2 SQIVND (reference sequence). The CDR3 sequence is 15 residues long. Trimming at V came to 5 bases and at J to 8 bases, leaving 10 bases not matched to a gene. The CDR3, as DNA: TGTGCCAGTAGTCCGACGGACAGGGTAGAGGAAAAACTGTTTTTT. Its protein product is CASSPTDRVEEKLFF.

The chain joins TRBV19 to TRBJ1-4, with D possibly matching TRBD1 (6 bases). CDR3 size: 14 residues. V was clipped by 3 bases and J by 7 bases, with 12 bases between them. CDR1 is LNHDA, CDR2 SQIVND, per germline (reference sequence). CDR3 DNA: TGTGCCAGTAGTATCGCCGGGGGCGTTGAAAAACTGTTTTTT. This translates into CASSIAGGVEKLFF. Full variable domain (missing parts from reference TRBV19 and TRBJ1-4): DGGITQSPKYLFRKEGQNVTLSCEQNLNHDAMYWYRQDPGQGLRLIYYSQIVNDFQKGDIAEGYSVSREKKESFPLTVTSAQKNPTAFYLCASSIAGGVEKLFFGSGTQLSVL.

This CDR3 reads CASSPPGSPLHF. CDR3 sequence (DNA): TGTGCCAGCAGCCCACCGGGTTCACCCCTCCACTTT. The chain uses TRBV7-8 and TRBJ1-6; D gene ambiguous. The length of the CDR3 is 12 residues. The germline V gene encodes CDR1 SGHVS and CDR2 FQNEAQ. Trimming shortened V by 5 bases and J by 9 bases, and 8 bases separated the two germline ends.

The chain recombines TRBV28 with TRBJ1-2, with 9 nucleotides matching TRBD1. Trimming at V came to 2 bases and at J to 3 bases, leaving 4 bases not matched to a gene. The CDR3 extends over 15 amino acids. Germline V gene data show CDR1 as MDHEN and CDR2 as SYDVKM. Here the CDR3 DNA reads TGTGCCAGCAGTTTAAGACAGGGGGTATACTATGGCTACACCTTC. It codes for CASSLRQGVYYGYTF.

This clone occurred many times. The chain uses TRBV7-2 and TRBJ1-2; 7 bases align to TRBD1. Germline CDR1 SGHTA, CDR2 FQGNSA. The V gene end was trimmed by 1 base and the J gene end by 6 bases; junction bases not matched to a gene: 5. The CDR3 covers 14 residues. In nucleotides, the CDR3 is TGTGCCAGCAGCTTAGTAGGAGGGGGCAATGGCTACACCTTC. Translated, it gives CASSLVGGGNGYTF.

Points on this clone: This same CDR3 is encoded by further DNA sequences in the sample. The V gene is TRBV30, the J gene TRBJ1-5, with no clear D. The CDR3 covers 13 residues. CDR1 and CDR2 from the germline V gene are GTSNPN and SVGIG (reference sequence). V lost 0 bases, J lost 1 base, and 4 bases lay in between. DNA for the CDR3: TGTGCCTGGAGTGTAAACAGCAATCAGCCCCAGCATTTT. It is translated as CAWSVNSNQPQHF.

V and J are TRBV7-9 and TRBJ1-1; 7 bases agree with TRBD1. V dropped 5 bases and J dropped 11; count of bases not matched to a gene: 5. The CDR3 length is 11 residues. Germline CDR1 is SEHNR and CDR2 is FQNEAQ (reference sequence). For the CDR3, the DNA is TGTGCCAGCAGCCGAGACAGGGCTGCTTTCTTT. This sequence encodes CASSRDRAAFF.

This chain uses TRBV2 with TRBJ2-7, with no clear D. CDR3 length: 10 amino acids. V was clipped by 6 bases and J by 7 bases, with 7 bases between them. Germline V lookup: CDR1 SNHLY, CDR2 FYNNEI. Here the CDR3 DNA reads TGTGCCAGCAGCGTAAGGGAGCAGTACTTC. Translation gives CASSVREQYF. The variable domain in full, completed from reference TRBV2 and TRBJ2-7, reads EPEVTQTPSHQVTQMGQEVILRCVPISNHLYFYWYRQILGQKVEFLVSFYNNEISEKSEIFDDQFSVERPDGSNFTLKIRSTKLEDSAMYFCASSVREQYFGPGTRLTVT.

The chain has TRBV5-6 and TRBJ1-3, with D perhaps TRBD1 (5 bases). V was trimmed by 4 bases and J by 0 bases, leaving 14 bases between them. The CDR3 runs 16 residues. Per the germline V gene, CDR1 is SGHDT and CDR2 is YYEEEE. The CDR3 spells CASSGPTDNSGNTIYF. CDR3 coding DNA: TGTGCCAGCAGCGGGCCGACGGACAACTCTGGAAACACCATATATTTT.

This rearrangement joins TRBV30 to TRBJ2-3; 8 nucleotides line up with TRBD1. Germline values: CDR1 GTSNPN, CDR2 SVGIG (reference sequence). The CDR3 has 13 amino acids. The V gene end was trimmed by 7 bases and the J gene end by 1 base; junction bases not matched to a gene: 4. The CDR3 reads CAFQTGGTDTQYF. DNA of the CDR3: TGTGCCTTCCAGACAGGGGGCACAGATACGCAGTATTTT.

The chain recombines TRBV7-9 with TRBJ2-7, with D unclear. The CDR3 extends over 15 amino acids. Germline values: CDR1 SEHNR, CDR2 FQNEAQ (reference sequence). V lost 5 bases and J lost 3, with 17 bases in between. CDR3: CASSPTGVKNYEQYF. The DNA for the CDR3 is TGTGCCAGCAGCCCGACGGGTGTCAAAAACTACGAGCAGTACTTC.

This chain connects TRBV30 to TRBJ1-5; no definite D call. Germline loops: CDR1 GTSNPN, CDR2 SVGIG (reference sequence). V was pared by 0 bases and J by 0 bases, with 6 bases between. The CDR3 spans 14 residues. The CDR3 sequence: CAWSVYSSNQPQHF. CDR3 nucleotide sequence: TGTGCCTGGAGTGTATACAGTAGCAATCAGCCCCAGCATTTT.

The gene calls are TRBV6-6 and TRBJ1-2; tentative D call: TRBD1 (5 bases). The germline gives CDR1 MNHNY, CDR2 SVGAGI (reference sequence). CDR3 length equals 14 residues. The V gene lost 2 bases and the J gene lost 0 bases, with 7 bases spanning the gap. CDR3 bases: TGTGCCAGCAGTTACCGGGGGTCTAACTATGGCTACACCTTC. It yields the protein CASSYRGSNYGYTF.

This chain joins TRBV7-6 and TRBJ2-7, with 9 bases lining up with TRBD1. The V gene's germline CDR1 is SGHVS and CDR2 FNYEAQ. The CDR3 contains 14 residues. V shed 5 bases and J 7 bases; nucleotides not matched to a gene: 9. CDR3 region: CASSPGQGRSEQYF. CDR3 coding DNA: TGTGCCAGCAGCCCGGGACAGGGCAGGAGTGAGCAGTACTTC.

V usage is TRBV15 and J usage is TRBJ2-2; no firm D call. CDR1 and CDR2 from the germline V gene are LNHNV and YYDKDF (reference sequence). This CDR3 contains 16 residues. Trimming left V 5 bases short and J 2 bases short, with 15 bases between. The CDR3 region is CATSRSLGVNTGELFF. The CDR3 DNA reads TGTGCCACCAGCCGATCCCTGGGTGTCAACACCGGGGAGCTGTTTTTT.

The chain recombines TRBV5-1 with TRBJ2-1; TRBD2 matches at 7 bases. The CDR3 sequence is 15 residues long. The germline CDR1 and CDR2 sequences are SGHRS and YFSETQ. After removal of 4 bases from V and 0 bases from J, the junction contained 4 bases not matched to a gene. CDR3 loop: CASSALAYSYNEQFF. Written as DNA, the CDR3 is TGCGCCAGCAGCGCACTAGCGTACTCCTACAATGAGCAGTTCTTC.

This clone was picked up one time. The J gene is TRBJ2-7, the V gene TRBV13; D unclear. This CDR3 comprises 16 residues. The V and J ends lost 4 bases and 6 bases respectively, with 22 bases between them. From germline, CDR1 is PRHDT and CDR2 FYEKMQ (reference sequence). CDR3 nucleotide sequence: TGTGCCAGCAGCTCCCTGTCGGGCAGTAAATTTCCCGAGCAGTACTTC. Protein product: CASSSLSGSKFPEQYF.

This chain connects TRBV9 to TRBJ2-1, with 11 bases lining up with TRBD2. The CDR3 covers 16 residues. CDR1 and CDR2 from the germline V gene are SGDLS and YYNGEE. With 0 bases clipped from V and 6 bases from J, the junction kept 5 bases outside the gene matches. CDR3 DNA: TGTGCCAGCAGCGTAGCTTCTGGACTAGCGGGCAATGAGCAGTTCTTC. It specifies CASSVASGLAGNEQFF.

The genes are TRBV6-6 and TRBJ1-6, with D maybe TRBD1 (6 bases). Germline V gene sequence: CDR1 MNHNY, CDR2 SVGAGI (reference sequence). V lost 6 bases to trimming and J lost 8 bases, with 17 bases between them. The CDR3 sequence is 15 residues long. The CDR3 DNA reads TGTGCCAGCAGGCCGGGGGCAGGTGCGGATTCACCCCTCCACTTT. It translates to CASRPGAGADSPLHF.

J is TRBJ1-3 and V is TRBV4-3; D call uncertain. The CDR3 is 15 residues long. The germline V gene has CDR1 LGHNA and CDR2 YSLEER. The V end lost 2 bases, the J end lost 3 bases, and 11 bases lay between the germline ends. The CDR3 DNA is TGCGCCAGCAGCCAATCCGTGGGGTATGGAAACACCATATATTTT. This translates into CASSQSVGYGNTIYF.